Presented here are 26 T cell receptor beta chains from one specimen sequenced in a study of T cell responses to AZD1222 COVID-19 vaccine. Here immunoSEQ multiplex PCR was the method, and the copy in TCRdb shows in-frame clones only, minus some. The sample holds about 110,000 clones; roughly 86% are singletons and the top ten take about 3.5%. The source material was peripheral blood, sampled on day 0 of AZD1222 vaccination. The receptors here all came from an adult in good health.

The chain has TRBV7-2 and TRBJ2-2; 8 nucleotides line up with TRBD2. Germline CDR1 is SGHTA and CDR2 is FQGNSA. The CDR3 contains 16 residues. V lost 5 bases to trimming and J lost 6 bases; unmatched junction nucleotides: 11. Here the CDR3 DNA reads TGTGCCAGCAGCCCGGGGGGGGCTCAAGATGCCGGGGAGCTGTTTTTT. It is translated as CASSPGGAQDAGELFF.

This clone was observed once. The CDR3 DNA sequence: TGTGCCAGCAGTGAAGAAAGGCAGGTTGGGCAGTACTTC. Translated, it gives CASSEERQVGQYF. The rearrangement uses TRBV2 and TRBJ2-7; D remains ambiguous. Germline CDR1 reads SNHLY; CDR2 reads FYNNEI. V was cut by 1 base and J by 9 bases, with 13 bases left in between. The CDR3 sequence is 13 residues long.

CDR3 nucleotides: TGTGCCGGTGGTCTAGCGGGGGCACGAGACACCGGGGAGCTGTTTTTT. Translated, it gives CAGGLAGARDTGELFF. The chain uses TRBV2 and TRBJ2-2; 10 bases line up with TRBD2. This CDR3 is 16 amino acids long. J was trimmed by 3 bases and V by 11 bases; bases with no gene match: 12. The germline CDR1 and CDR2 sequences are SNHLY and FYNNEI. Together with reference TRBV2 and TRBJ2-2, the CDR3 gives the full variable domain: EPEVTQTPSHQVTQMGQEVILRCVPISNHLYFYWYRQILGQKVEFLVSFYNNEISEKSEIFDDQFSVERPDGSNFTLKIRSTKLEDSAMYFCAGGLAGARDTGELFFGEGSRLTVL.

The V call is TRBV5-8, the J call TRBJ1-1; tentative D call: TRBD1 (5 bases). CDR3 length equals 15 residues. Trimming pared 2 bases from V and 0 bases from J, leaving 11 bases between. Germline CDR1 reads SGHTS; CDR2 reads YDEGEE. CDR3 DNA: TGTGCCAGCAGCTTTCCGGGACTTCTGAACACTGAAGCTTTCTTT. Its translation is CASSFPGLLNTEAFF.

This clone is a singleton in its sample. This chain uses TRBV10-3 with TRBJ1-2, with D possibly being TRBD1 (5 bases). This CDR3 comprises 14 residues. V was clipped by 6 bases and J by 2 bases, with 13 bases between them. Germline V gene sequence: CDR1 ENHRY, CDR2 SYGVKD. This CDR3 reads CAIREGQENYGYTF. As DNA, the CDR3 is TGTGCCATCAGGGAGGGGCAGGAGAACTATGGCTACACCTTC.

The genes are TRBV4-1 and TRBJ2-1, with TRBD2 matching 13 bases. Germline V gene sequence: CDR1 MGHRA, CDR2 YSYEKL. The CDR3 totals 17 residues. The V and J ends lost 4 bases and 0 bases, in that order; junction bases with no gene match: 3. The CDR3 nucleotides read TGCGCCAGCAGCCGCCGACTAGCGGGGGGCTCCTACAATGAGCAGTTCTTC. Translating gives CASSRRLAGGSYNEQFF.

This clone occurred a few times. This chain's CDR3 is CASQRAGKIWNTIYF. The CDR3, as DNA: TGCGCCAGCCAGCGAGCCGGGAAGATTTGGAACACCATATATTTT. V and J are TRBV10-2 and TRBJ1-3; D remains ambiguous. The CDR3 is 15 amino acids. The V and J ends lost 8 bases and 7 bases respectively, with 21 bases between them. CDR1 and CDR2 from the germline V gene are WSHSY and SAAADI.

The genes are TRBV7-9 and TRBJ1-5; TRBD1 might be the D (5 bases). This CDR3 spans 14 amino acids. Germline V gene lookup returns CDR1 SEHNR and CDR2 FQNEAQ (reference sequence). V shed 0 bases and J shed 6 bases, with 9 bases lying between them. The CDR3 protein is CASSLAGGRQPQHF. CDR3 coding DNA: TGTGCCAGCAGCTTAGCCGGGGGACGTCAGCCCCAGCATTTT. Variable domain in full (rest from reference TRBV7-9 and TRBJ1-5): DTGVSQNPRHKITKRGQNVTFRCDPISEHNRLYWYRQTLGQGPEFLTYFQNEAQLEKSRLLSDRFSAERPKGSFSTLEIQRTEQGDSAMYLCASSLAGGRQPQHFGDGTRLSIL.

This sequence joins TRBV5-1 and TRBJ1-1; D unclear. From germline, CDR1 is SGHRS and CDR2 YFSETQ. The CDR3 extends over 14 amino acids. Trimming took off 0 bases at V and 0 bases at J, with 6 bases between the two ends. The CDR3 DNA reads TGCGCCAGCAGCTTGGGGGCAATGAACACTGAAGCTTTCTTT. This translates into CASSLGAMNTEAFF.

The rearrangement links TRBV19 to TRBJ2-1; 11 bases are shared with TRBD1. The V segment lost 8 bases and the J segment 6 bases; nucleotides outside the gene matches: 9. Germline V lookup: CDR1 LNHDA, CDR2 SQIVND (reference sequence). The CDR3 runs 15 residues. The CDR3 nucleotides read TGTGCCAGTTCCAACCCCGGACAGGGGGCCAATGAGCAGTTCTTC. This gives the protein CASSNPGQGANEQFF.

DNA for the CDR3: TGCGCCAGCAGCTCGACCATTGGAGCGGGGGCCGAGGAGCAGTACTTC. Encoded protein: CASSSTIGAGAEEQYF. The V call is TRBV5-1, the J call TRBJ2-7; 8 bases map to TRBD2. The junction had 15 bases not matched to a gene; V was cut back by 3 bases and J by 7 bases. The CDR3 extends over 16 amino acids. Germline values: CDR1 SGHRS, CDR2 YFSETQ.

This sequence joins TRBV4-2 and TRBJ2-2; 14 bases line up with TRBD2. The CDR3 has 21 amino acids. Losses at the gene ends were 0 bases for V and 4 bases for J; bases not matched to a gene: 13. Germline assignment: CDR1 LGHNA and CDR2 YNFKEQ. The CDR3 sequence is CASSQDKPGLAGVRGTGELFF. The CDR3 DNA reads TGTGCCAGCAGCCAAGACAAGCCGGGACTAGCGGGGGTCCGAGGCACCGGGGAGCTGTTTTTT.

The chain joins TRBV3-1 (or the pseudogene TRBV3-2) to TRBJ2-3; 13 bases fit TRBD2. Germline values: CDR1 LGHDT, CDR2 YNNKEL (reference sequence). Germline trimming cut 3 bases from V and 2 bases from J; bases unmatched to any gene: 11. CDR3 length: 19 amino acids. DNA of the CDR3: TGTGCCAGCAGCCACCCGGAACTAGCGGGGGGGGACCCCACAGATACGCAGTATTTT. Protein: CASSHPELAGGDPTDTQYF.

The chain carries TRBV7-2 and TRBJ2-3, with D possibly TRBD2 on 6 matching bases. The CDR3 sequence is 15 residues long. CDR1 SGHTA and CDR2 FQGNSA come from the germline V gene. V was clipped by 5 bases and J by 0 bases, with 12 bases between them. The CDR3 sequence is CASSPPGLSTDTQYF. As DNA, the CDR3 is TGTGCCAGCAGCCCCCCGGGACTTAGCACAGATACGCAGTATTTT.

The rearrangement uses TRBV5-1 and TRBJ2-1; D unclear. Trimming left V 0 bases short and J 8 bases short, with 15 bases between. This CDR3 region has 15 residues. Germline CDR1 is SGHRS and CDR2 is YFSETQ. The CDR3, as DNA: TGCGCCAGCAGCTTGGTTGGCGGCCAGGTTCATGAGCAGTTCTTC. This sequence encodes CASSLVGGQVHEQFF.

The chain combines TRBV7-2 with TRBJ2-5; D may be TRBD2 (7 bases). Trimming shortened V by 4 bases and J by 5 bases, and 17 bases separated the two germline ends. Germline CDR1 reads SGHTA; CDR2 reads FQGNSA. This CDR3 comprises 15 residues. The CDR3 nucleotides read TGTGCCAGCAGCTCCCCGGGGGGCGATTGGGAGACCCAGTACTTC. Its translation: CASSSPGGDWETQYF.

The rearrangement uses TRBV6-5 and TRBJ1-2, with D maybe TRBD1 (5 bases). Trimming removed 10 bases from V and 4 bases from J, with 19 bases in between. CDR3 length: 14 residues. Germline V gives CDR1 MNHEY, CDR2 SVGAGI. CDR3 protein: CAITGDGRSYGYTF. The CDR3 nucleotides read TGTGCCATCACGGGGGACGGGAGGTCCTATGGCTACACCTTC.

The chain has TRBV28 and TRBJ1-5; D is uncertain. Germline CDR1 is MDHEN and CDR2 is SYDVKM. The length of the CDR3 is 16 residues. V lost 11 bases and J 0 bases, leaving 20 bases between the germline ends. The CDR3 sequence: CAATTDGFDSNQPQHF. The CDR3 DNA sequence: TGTGCCGCTACGACCGACGGATTCGATAGCAATCAGCCCCAGCATTTT.

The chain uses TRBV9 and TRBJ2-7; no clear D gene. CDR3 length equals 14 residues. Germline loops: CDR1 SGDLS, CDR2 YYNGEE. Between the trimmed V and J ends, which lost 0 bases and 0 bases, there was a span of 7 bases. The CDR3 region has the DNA TGTGCCAGCAGCGTAGGAAGCAACTCCTACGAGCAGTACTTC. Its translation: CASSVGSNSYEQYF.

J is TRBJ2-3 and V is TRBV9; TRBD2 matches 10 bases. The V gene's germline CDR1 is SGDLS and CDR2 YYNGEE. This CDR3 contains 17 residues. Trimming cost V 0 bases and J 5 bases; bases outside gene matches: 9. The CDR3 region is CASSVGVAGGRGDTQYF. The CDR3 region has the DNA TGTGCCAGCAGCGTAGGAGTAGCGGGGGGCCGGGGAGATACGCAGTATTTT.

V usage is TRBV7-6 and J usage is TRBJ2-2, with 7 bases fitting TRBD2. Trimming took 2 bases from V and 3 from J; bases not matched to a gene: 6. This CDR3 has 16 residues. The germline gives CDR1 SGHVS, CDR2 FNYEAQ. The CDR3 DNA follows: TGTGCCAGCAGCTTAATGGGCGGGGGACACACCGGGGAGCTGTTTTTT. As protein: CASSLMGGGHTGELFF.

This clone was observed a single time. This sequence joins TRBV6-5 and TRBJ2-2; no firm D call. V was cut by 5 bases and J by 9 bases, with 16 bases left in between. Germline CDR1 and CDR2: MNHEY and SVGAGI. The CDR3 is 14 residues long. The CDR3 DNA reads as TGTGCCAGCAGTCTTCGGGCCTCCCCGAGGGAGCTGTTTTTT. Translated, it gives CASSLRASPRELFF.

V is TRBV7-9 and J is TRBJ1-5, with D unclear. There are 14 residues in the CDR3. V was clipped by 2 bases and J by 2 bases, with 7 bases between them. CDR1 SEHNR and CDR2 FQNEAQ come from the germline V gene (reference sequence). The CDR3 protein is CASSLMKGNQPQHF. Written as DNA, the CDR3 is TGTGCCAGCAGCTTAATGAAAGGCAATCAGCCCCAGCATTTT.

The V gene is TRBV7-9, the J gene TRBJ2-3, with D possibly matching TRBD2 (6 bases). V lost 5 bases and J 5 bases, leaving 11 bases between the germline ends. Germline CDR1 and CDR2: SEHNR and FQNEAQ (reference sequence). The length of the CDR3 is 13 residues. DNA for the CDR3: TGTGCCAGCAGCCCGGGAGCTCAAGATACGCAGTATTTT. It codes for CASSPGAQDTQYF.

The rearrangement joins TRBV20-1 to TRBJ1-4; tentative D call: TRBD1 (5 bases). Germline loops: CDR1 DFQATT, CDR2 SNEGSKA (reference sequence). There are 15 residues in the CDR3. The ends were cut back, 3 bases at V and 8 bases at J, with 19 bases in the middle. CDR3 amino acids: CSASDSAGQGEKLFF. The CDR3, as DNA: TGCAGTGCTAGTGATTCCGCAGGGCAAGGGGAAAAACTGTTTTTT.

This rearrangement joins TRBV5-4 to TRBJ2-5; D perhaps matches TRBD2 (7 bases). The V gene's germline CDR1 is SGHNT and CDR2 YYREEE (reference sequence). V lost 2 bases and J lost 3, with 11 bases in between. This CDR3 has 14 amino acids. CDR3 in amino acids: CASSFGGREETQYF. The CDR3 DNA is TGTGCCAGCAGCTTCGGGGGGCGGGAAGAGACCCAGTACTTC.